This T cell receptor (beta chain) is from a study of CD4 T cells in relation to SARS-CoV-2 and coronaviruses. Across the whole study: TCR beta CDR3s were sequenced after approximately 11-day antigen culture of PBMCs. Negative control cultures got HIV-1 Nef peptides or no peptide. Study findings and constraints: Crossreactivity was assessed only for spike protein, not other viral proteins.

TCRdb's copy holds only in-frame clones and misses some; the assay was immunoSEQ multiplex PCR. The table lists around 24,000 clones, around four fifths of them singletons. V gave up 1 base and J gave up 2 bases; unmatched junction bases: 4. The CDR3 extends over 15 amino acids. CDR1 and CDR2 from the germline V gene are SGHTA and FQGNSA. The unexposed donors gave CD4+ T cells in about 2011-2019, prior to COVID-19. Isolation of CD4+ T cells took place after less than 13 days in culture. Cells permitting, SARS-CoV-2 S/N and four cold-coronavirus spikes were tested on unexposed-donor CD4+ T cells. A note on this clone: Antigen specificity is unknown.

This chain uses TRBV7-2 with TRBJ2-7, with 8 nucleotides matching TRBD1. The sequencing input was CD4+ T cells from PBMCs, cultured in vitro. This TCR was sampled from a human donor in good health. The DNA of the CDR3 is TGTGCCAGCAGCTTAGAAACAGGGGGAACCTACGAGCAGTACTTC. It specifies CASSLETGGTYEQYF.